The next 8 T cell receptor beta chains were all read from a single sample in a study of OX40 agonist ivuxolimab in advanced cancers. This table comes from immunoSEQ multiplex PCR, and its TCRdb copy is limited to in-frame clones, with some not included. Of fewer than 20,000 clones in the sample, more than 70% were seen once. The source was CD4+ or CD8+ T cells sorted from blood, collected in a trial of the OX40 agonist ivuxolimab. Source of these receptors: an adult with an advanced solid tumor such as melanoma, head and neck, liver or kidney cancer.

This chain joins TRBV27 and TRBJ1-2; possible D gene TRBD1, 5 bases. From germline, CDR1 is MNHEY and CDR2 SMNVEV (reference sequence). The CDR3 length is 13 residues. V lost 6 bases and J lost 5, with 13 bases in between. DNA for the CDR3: TGTGCCAGCAGCAGGGCCCCTATTTATGGCTACACCTTC. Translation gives CASSRAPIYGYTF.

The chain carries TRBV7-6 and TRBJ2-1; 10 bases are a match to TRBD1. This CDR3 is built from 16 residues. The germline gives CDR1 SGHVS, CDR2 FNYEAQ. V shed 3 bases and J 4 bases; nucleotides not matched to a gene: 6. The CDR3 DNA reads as TGTGCCAGCAGCTTCCGGACAGGGGGTGGATACAATGAGCAGTTCTTC. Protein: CASSFRTGGGYNEQFF.

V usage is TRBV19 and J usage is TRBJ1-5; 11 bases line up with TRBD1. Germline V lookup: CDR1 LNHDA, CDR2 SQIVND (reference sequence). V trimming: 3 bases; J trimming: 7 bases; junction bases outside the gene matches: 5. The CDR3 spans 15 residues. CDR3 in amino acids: CASSIGQGARQPQHF. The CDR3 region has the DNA TGTGCCAGTAGTATTGGACAGGGGGCCCGGCAGCCCCAGCATTTT.

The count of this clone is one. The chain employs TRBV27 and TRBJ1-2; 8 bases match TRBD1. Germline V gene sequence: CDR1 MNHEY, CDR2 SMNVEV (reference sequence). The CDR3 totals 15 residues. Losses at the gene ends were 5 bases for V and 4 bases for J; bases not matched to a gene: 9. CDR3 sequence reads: CASSTRTGRAYGYTF. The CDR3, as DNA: TGTGCCAGCAGTACCCGGACAGGGAGGGCCTATGGCTACACCTTC.

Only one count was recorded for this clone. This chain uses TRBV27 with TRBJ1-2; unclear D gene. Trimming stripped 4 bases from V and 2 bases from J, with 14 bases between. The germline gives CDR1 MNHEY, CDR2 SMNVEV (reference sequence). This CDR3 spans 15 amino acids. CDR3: CASSSYTKGNYGYTF. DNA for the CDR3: TGTGCCAGCAGTTCCTACACCAAAGGGAACTATGGCTACACCTTC.

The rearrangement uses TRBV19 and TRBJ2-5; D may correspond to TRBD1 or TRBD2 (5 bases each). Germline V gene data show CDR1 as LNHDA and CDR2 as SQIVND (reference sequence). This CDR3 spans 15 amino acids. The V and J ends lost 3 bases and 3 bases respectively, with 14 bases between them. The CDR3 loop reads CASSMVRDGEETQYF. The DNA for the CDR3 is TGTGCCAGTAGTATGGTCCGGGACGGGGAAGAGACCCAGTACTTC.

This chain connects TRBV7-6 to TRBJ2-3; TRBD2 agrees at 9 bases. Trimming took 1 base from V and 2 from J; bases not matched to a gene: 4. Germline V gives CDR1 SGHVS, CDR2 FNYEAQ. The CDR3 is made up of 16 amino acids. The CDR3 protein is CASSLGLAGPTDTQYF. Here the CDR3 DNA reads TGTGCCAGCAGCTTAGGGCTAGCGGGGCCCACAGATACGCAGTATTTT. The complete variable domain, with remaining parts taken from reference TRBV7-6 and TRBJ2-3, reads GAGVSQSPRYKVTKRGQDVALRCDPISGHVSLYWYRQALGQGPEFLTYFNYEAQQDKSGLPNDRFSAERPEGSISTLTIQRTEQRDSAMYRCASSLGLAGPTDTQYFGPGTRLTVL.

CDR3 nucleotides: TGCGCCAGCAGTGACGGACAGGGCACTGAAGCTTTCTTT. Its protein is CASSDGQGTEAFF. The rearrangement links TRBV10-1 to TRBJ1-1; 8 nucleotides agree with TRBD1. Germline lookup yields CDR1 WNHNN and CDR2 SYGVQD (reference sequence). CDR3 length: 13 residues. After removal of 3 bases from V and 4 bases from J, the junction contained 1 base not matched to a gene.